This is a list of T cell receptor beta chains from one sample in a study of early T cells in non-severe SARS-CoV-2 infection. A single record per CDR3 protein comes from TCRdb applying MiXCR to the 5' RACE reads. The table records 70,000 to 95,000 distinct CDR3 sequences, roughly 15% of them present only once. Sequencing used whole blood. Receptor source: an adult who was a healthcare worker with PCR-confirmed SARS-CoV-2 infection or an uninfected control (not recorded which). Each CDR3 is given with its conserved first and last residue. D genes are given only for firm matches. Rows may omit the clone size; those that give it use once, few, many or a size class.

j_call v_call d_call clone_size cdr3_aa cdr3_nt
TRBJ2-2 TRBV3-1 NA few CASSPGLRNTGELFF TGTGCCAGCAGCCCCGGACTGAGGAACACCGGGGAGCTGTTTTTT
TRBJ1-1 TRBV20-1 NA few CSASNPITLNTEAFF TGCAGTGCTAGCAACCCAATAACCCTGAACACTGAAGCTTTCTTT
TRBJ2-1 TRBV7-2 NA NA CASSLPGLSKQFF TGTGCCAGCAGCCTCCCCGGACTTTCCAAGCAGTTCTTC
TRBJ1-2 TRBV5-4 TRBD1 NA CASSPQDRTIYGYTF TGTGCCAGCAGCCCCCAGGACAGGACGATCTATGGCTACACCTTC
TRBJ1-6 TRBV12-3/TRBV12-4 NA many CASSLSGYNSPLHF TGTGCCAGCAGTTTGAGTGGTTATAATTCACCCCTCCACTTT
TRBJ1-5 TRBV2 NA many CASSRDSNQPQHF TGTGCCAGCAGTCGGGACAGCAATCAGCCCCAGCATTTT
TRBJ2-3 TRBV3-1 TRBD1 NA CASSQGGVTGGGTDTQYF TGTGCCAGCAGTCAAGGCGGGGTAACAGGGGGCGGCACAGATACGCAGTATTTT
TRBJ2-2 TRBV30 TRBD1 many CAWDRGRNTGELFF TGTGCCTGGGACAGGGGGCGTAACACCGGGGAGCTGTTTTTT
TRBJ1-5 TRBV7-2 NA few CASSRTALSNQPQHF TGTGCCAGCAGCCGGACAGCACTTAGCAATCAGCCCCAGCATTTT
TRBJ2-2 TRBV12-3/TRBV12-4 NA NA CASSLGATGELFF TGTGCCAGCAGTTTAGGGGCCACCGGGGAGCTGTTTTTT
TRBJ2-3 TRBV29-1 NA NA CSVLTSPDTQYF TGCAGCGTTCTAACTAGCCCGGATACGCAGTATTTT
TRBJ1-2 TRBV10-3 TRBD1 NA CAISERGQNYGYTF TGTGCCATCAGTGAGAGGGGACAGAACTATGGCTACACCTTC
TRBJ2-1 TRBV29-1 NA few CSVEDPGRGVNEQFF TGCAGCGTTGAAGATCCCGGCAGGGGGGTCAATGAGCAGTTCTTC
TRBJ1-1 TRBV12-5 NA few CASGLQESTEAFF TGTGCTAGTGGTTTACAGGAGAGCACTGAAGCTTTCTTT
TRBJ1-1 TRBV29-1 TRBD1 NA CSASTQGVRTEAFF TGCAGCGCCTCAACACAGGGGGTAAGAACTGAAGCTTTCTTT
TRBJ2-3 TRBV10-3 NA NA CAISGSQGGTDTQYF TGTGCCATCAGTGGCTCACAGGGAGGCACAGATACGCAGTATTTT
TRBJ2-5 TRBV28 NA few CASSPTFGETQYF TGTGCCAGCAGCCCAACTTTCGGAGAGACCCAGTACTTC
TRBJ2-3 TRBV10-3 NA NA CAISGQGSTDTQYF TGTGCCATCAGTGGGCAGGGAAGCACAGATACGCAGTATTTT